The next 24 T cell receptor beta chains were all read from a single sample in a study of post-analysis software for immune sequencing data. Included in the TCR beta cDNA libraries were unique molecular identifiers. TCRdb used MiXCR to reprocess the PCR reads, holding one entry per CDR3 protein. The data hold approximately 460,000 distinct CDR3 sequences, with approximately 45% observed a single time. Whole-study findings and limits: Roughly five TRBV segments were more frequent in patients than controls; TRBV5-6, TRBV5-1 and TRBV20-1 belonged to this group.

Which antigens these TCRs recognize remains unknown. The sequencing sample was made of blood. The origin of the receptors is a girl aged 5-17 years with multiple sclerosis.

The table lists this clonotype with a few counts. V usage is TRBV3-1 and J usage is TRBJ2-1; D remains ambiguous. V was pared by 1 base and J by 8 bases, with 24 bases between. CDR1 and CDR2 from the germline V gene are LGHDT and YNNKEL (reference sequence). The CDR3 is made up of 18 amino acids. The CDR3 nucleotides read TGTGCCAGCAGCCAAGCCCAATCCGACCCCGCCCCCAAGGATGAGCAGTTCTTC. Translating it yields CASSQAQSDPAPKDEQFF.

The chain combines TRBV7-2 with TRBJ2-3; TRBD2 aligns across 8 bases. Trimming removed 1 base from V and 1 base from J; junction bases left unmatched: 7. This CDR3 has 17 residues. Germline V CDR1 and CDR2: SGHTA, FQGNSA. For the CDR3, the DNA is TGTGCCAGCAGCTTAGACGGTGGGACTAGTGGCACAGATACGCAGTATTTT. This sequence encodes CASSLDGGTSGTDTQYF.

J is TRBJ2-7 and V is TRBV12-3 or TRBV12-4; D is possibly TRBD1 or TRBD2 (6 bases each). V lost 5 bases to trimming and J lost 1 base, with 15 bases between them. CDR3 length: 15 residues. In DNA, the CDR3 is TGTGCCAGCAGTCCGGGGGCTAGCGCGTCCTACGAGCAGTACTTC. Its translation is CASSPGASASYEQYF.

There are a few counts of this clonotype. The rearrangement joins TRBV28 to TRBJ2-1; 14 bases agree with TRBD2. Germline V gene sequence: CDR1 MDHEN, CDR2 SYDVKM. The CDR3 has 15 residues. J gave up 9 bases and V 7 bases, and 8 bases lay outside the gene matches. CDR3 sequence reads: CASIPGLAGEGEQFF. The CDR3 DNA follows: TGTGCCAGCATCCCGGGACTAGCGGGAGAAGGTGAGCAGTTCTTC.

This clonotype showed up just a few times. Written as DNA, the CDR3 is TGTGCCAGCAGCTTAGAGGTCAAGAGTGAGCAGTTCTTC. It encodes CASSLEVKSEQFF. This sequence joins TRBV11-3 and TRBJ2-1; D is unresolved. The CDR3 totals 13 residues. Trimming left V 0 bases short and J 9 bases short, with 9 bases between. Germline CDR1 and CDR2: SGHNT and YENEEA. The full variable domain, with the rest looked up from reference TRBV11-3 and TRBJ2-1, is EAGVVQSPRYKIIEKKQPVAFWCNPISGHNTLYWYLQNLGQGPELLIRYENEEAVDDSQLPKDRFSAERLKGVDSTLKIQPAELGDSAVYLCASSLEVKSEQFFGPGTRLTVL.

The chain has TRBV29-1 and TRBJ2-5; the match to TRBD2 covers 12 bases. The better agreement between TRBJ2-7 and the DNA end casts doubt on the J call. This CDR3 is built from 13 residues. Germline CDR1 reads SQVTM; CDR2 reads ANQGSEA. CDR3: CSVSTSGGNEQYF. The CDR3 DNA follows: TGCAGCGTCTCGACTAGCGGGGGCAACGAGCAGTACTTC.

The chain joins TRBV10-3 to TRBJ2-1, with TRBD2 matching over 7 bases. Germline V gives CDR1 ENHRY, CDR2 SYGVKD. V lost 3 bases, J lost 1 base, and 12 bases stayed unmatched. The CDR3 runs 18 residues. CDR3 in DNA: TGTGCCATCAGTGAATGGGGGAGGGCCGGGAAATCCTACAATGAGCAGTTCTTC. Residues: CAISEWGRAGKSYNEQFF.

In this sample, this clonotype turned up a few times. The chain uses TRBV9 and TRBJ2-1, with 12 bases lining up with TRBD2. V was pared by 2 bases and J by 7 bases, with 7 bases of the junction left unmatched. The CDR3 length is 16 residues. Germline lookup yields CDR1 SGDLS and CDR2 YYNGEE. For the CDR3, the DNA is TGTGCCAGCAGCGTTAGACTAGCGGGAGTTGAAAATGAGCAGTTCTTC. Amino acids: CASSVRLAGVENEQFF.

The V gene is TRBV10-3, the J gene TRBJ1-5, with D possibly matching TRBD1 (6 bases). The germline CDR1 and CDR2 sequences are ENHRY and SYGVKD. The length of the CDR3 is 13 residues. Deletions cut 6 bases from V and 3 bases from J, with 9 bases between. The CDR3 loop reads CAIRGGPNQPQHF. CDR3 DNA sequence: TGTGCCATCAGGGGGGGGCCCAATCAGCCCCAGCATTTT.

The chain joins TRBV5-1 to TRBJ1-5; maybe TRBD1 (5 bases). This CDR3 has 13 residues. Germline lookup yields CDR1 SGHRS and CDR2 YFSETQ. The germline V and J ends were trimmed by 7 bases and 2 bases, with 10 bases remaining between them. In DNA, the CDR3 is TGCGCCAGCGCTTCGGGGGGCAATCAGCCCCAGCATTTT. Amino acids: CASASGGNQPQHF.

The chain combines TRBV28 with TRBJ2-5; possible D gene TRBD2, 6 bases. The J call is uncertain, as TRBJ2-7 better fits the DNA end. The CDR3 has 23 amino acids. CDR1 MDHEN and CDR2 SYDVKM come from the germline V gene. This CDR3 is CASSLYLWGDLEARGQTSYEQYF. The CDR3 bases are TGTGCCAGCAGTTTGTATTTGTGGGGGGATTTAGAAGCCCGAGGGCAGACAAGCTACGAGCAGTACTTC.

The rearrangement joins TRBV7-8 to TRBJ1-1; the match to TRBD1 covers 9 bases. The CDR3 has 17 amino acids. Trimming took 1 base from V and 7 from J; bases not matched to a gene: 13. Looked up from germline, CDR1 is SGHVS and CDR2 is FQNEAQ. CDR3 in amino acids: CASSLVFGTGLLDEAFF. The CDR3, as DNA: TGTGCCAGCAGCTTAGTGTTTGGGACAGGGCTTTTGGATGAAGCTTTCTTT. Variable domain in full (rest from reference TRBV7-8 and TRBJ1-1): GAGVSQSPRYKVAKRGQDVALRCDPISGHVSLFWYQQALGQGPEFLTYFQNEAQLDKSGLPSDRFFAERPEGSVSTLKIQRTQQEDSAVYLCASSLVFGTGLLDEAFFGQGTRLTVV.

The CDR3 spells CASSPSFSGDTQYF. The CDR3 DNA is TGTGCCAGCAGCCCATCCTTTTCGGGTGATACGCAGTATTTT. The genes are TRBV3-1 and TRBJ2-3; unclear D gene. Per the germline V gene, CDR1 is LGHDT and CDR2 is YNNKEL (reference sequence). CDR3 length equals 14 residues. V dropped 4 bases and J dropped 6 bases, with 14 bases sitting between them.

The sample holds a few counts of this clonotype. A read error may account for a junction end that differs from germline. The V gene is TRBV29-1, the J gene TRBJ2-7; D is ambiguous. The CDR3 is made up of 13 amino acids. Germline CDR1 and CDR2: SQVTM and ANQGSEA. In nucleotides, the CDR3 is TGCAACGTTGTACGCGGTTACTCCTACGAGCAGTACTTC. Translated, it gives CNVVRGYSYEQYF.

This chain connects TRBV7-6 to TRBJ2-1; no definite D call. The ends were cut back, 2 bases at V and 1 base at J, with 9 bases in the middle. The germline V gene encodes CDR1 SGHVS and CDR2 FNYEAQ. This CDR3 contains 15 residues. The chain's CDR3 is CASSLLPKSYNEQFF. The DNA of the CDR3 is TGTGCCAGCAGCTTATTGCCCAAGTCCTACAATGAGCAGTTCTTC.

The rearrangement uses TRBV12-3 or TRBV12-4 and TRBJ2-1; TRBD2 matches at 11 bases. Trimming took 7 bases from V and 6 from J; bases not matched to a gene: 5. This CDR3 is 14 amino acids long. CDR3 DNA: TGTGCCAGCATACTAGCGGGAGCCTCCAATGAGCAGTTCTTC. It codes for CASILAGASNEQFF.

This clonotype was seen at least ten times. J is TRBJ2-7 and V is TRBV4-1; perhaps D is TRBD1 or TRBD2 (5 bases each). The CDR3 consists of 13 residues. V lost 8 bases, J lost 6 bases, and 17 bases lay in between. Germline V gene data show CDR1 as MGHRA and CDR2 as YSYEKL. The CDR3 DNA reads as TGCGCCAGCGGCGATGGGGGAACCGGCGAGCAGTACTTC. This gives the protein CASGDGGTGEQYF.

This sequence joins TRBV27 and TRBJ2-2; possible D gene TRBD1, 6 bases. CDR1 MNHEY and CDR2 SMNVEV come from the germline V gene (reference sequence). V was shortened by 6 bases and J by 0 bases, with 17 bases between the two germline ends. This CDR3 comprises 17 residues. The CDR3 region has the DNA TGTGCCAGCAGACGTACACAGGGTCTCGCGAACACCGGGGAGCTGTTTTTT. Protein: CASRRTQGLANTGELFF.

The chain employs TRBV4-1 and TRBJ2-7; D not certain. V lost 1 base and J lost 2, with 12 bases in between. Germline CDR1 is MGHRA and CDR2 is YSYEKL. The CDR3 is 15 amino acids. This CDR3 reads CASSQGGLGTYEQYF. CDR3 sequence (DNA): TGCGCCAGCAGCCAAGGTGGCCTAGGTACCTACGAGCAGTACTTC.

The J gene is TRBJ2-5, the V gene TRBV5-1, with 7 positions matching TRBD1. The J call may be faulty, since TRBJ2-7 better matches the DNA end. The CDR3 is made up of 13 amino acids. Germline CDR1 and CDR2: SGHRS and YFSETQ. CDR3 sequence (DNA): TGCGCCAGCAGCGGAGGACAGGATTACGAGCAGTACTTC. Its protein product is CASSGGQDYEQYF.

This clonotype was seen a handful of times. This chain uses TRBV9 with TRBJ2-2; a possible D gene is TRBD2 (5 bases). Germline assignment: CDR1 SGDLS and CDR2 YYNGEE. V was pared by 0 bases and J by 4 bases, with 7 bases between. The CDR3 has 14 amino acids. The CDR3 DNA reads TGTGCCAGCAGCGTAGGAGGGAGCACCGGGGAGCTGTTTTTT. This translates into CASSVGGSTGELFF.

The CDR3 nucleotides are TGCGCCAGCAGCTTGACAGAGAACTACAATGAGCAGTTCTTC. It codes for CASSLTENYNEQFF. This rearrangement joins TRBV5-1 to TRBJ2-1, with D uncertain. In germline, CDR1 is SGHRS, CDR2 YFSETQ. This CDR3 contains 14 residues. V gave up 1 base and J gave up 3 bases, with 8 bases separating them.

This clonotype was seen a handful of times. The V and J genes are TRBV7-2 and TRBJ1-1; D gene uncertain. V was cut by 8 bases and J by 5 bases, with 12 bases left in between. The CDR3 contains 12 residues. Germline CDR1 reads SGHTA; CDR2 reads FQGNSA. The CDR3 sequence is CASGGDWTEAFF. The DNA of the CDR3 is TGTGCCAGCGGCGGGGATTGGACTGAAGCTTTCTTT.

This sequence joins TRBV20-1 and TRBJ2-1; 11 positions agree with TRBD2. Trimming took 4 bases from V and 4 from J; bases not matched to a gene: 12. The CDR3 runs to 17 residues. Germline values: CDR1 DFQATT, CDR2 SNEGSKA (reference sequence). The CDR3 DNA is TGCAGTGCTACCCAAAATGGGGGACTAGCGGATTACAATGAGCAGTTCTTC. Its translation: CSATQNGGLADYNEQFF.